The source of this T cell receptor beta chain is a study of patients and donors after allogeneic stem cell transplantation. This clonotype was seen a few times. From the RT-PCR reads, TCRdb called clonotypes with MiXCR, one entry per CDR3 protein. The sample has fewer than 75,000 distinct CDR3 sequences; 26% are singletons. Source material: blood, either unsorted or a sorted T cell fraction (not recorded which). The TCR comes from a human donor who was either an allogeneic HSCT recipient or a stem cell or donor lymphocyte infusion donor (not recorded which). It is not recorded whose cells these are; they may come from a transplant donor.

As DNA, the CDR3 is TGTGCCATCAGTGAGTCTGACAGGGCCAGCTCCTATAATTCACCCCTCCACTTT. Translated: CAISESDRASSYNSPLHF. This chain links TRBV10-3 with TRBJ1-6; 7 bases are a match to TRBD1. This CDR3 has 18 amino acids. Germline trimming cut 0 bases from V and 0 bases from J; bases unmatched to any gene: 5. CDR1 and CDR2 (germline): ENHRY, SYGVKD.